The rows below give T cell receptor beta chains drawn from one sample of a study of T cell changes during pregnancy in multiple sclerosis. Libraries were prepared by immunoSEQ multiplex PCR; TCRdb keeps only in-frame clonotypes and omits some of them. This table has about 69,000 clones, around nine tenths appearing once. Sequencing used CD4+ T cells from peripheral blood mononuclear cells, obtained in the third trimester of pregnancy. These receptors all stem from a female donor in good health, enrolled as a control in a pregnancy study. CDR3s include the opening cysteine and the closing phenylalanine or tryptophan. The D gene is left open where the match is weak.

D gene	V gene	J gene	CDR3 protein	CDR3 DNA
TRBD2	TRBV19	TRBJ2-7	CASSKFGTSGLLNF	TGTGCCAGTAGTAAATTCGGGACTAGCGGTCTCCTGAACTTC
NA	TRBV6-4	TRBJ1-1	CASSNRDLNTEAFF	TGTGCCAGCAGTAACAGGGATTTGAACACTGAAGCTTTCTTT
NA	TRBV2	TRBJ1-6	CASRGGTALNSPLHF	TGTGCCAGCAGGGGGGGGACGGCACTTAATTCACCCCTCCACTTT
TRBD1	TRBV19	TRBJ2-7	CASSGRQGPYEQYF	TGTGCCAGTAGTGGGAGACAGGGGCCCTACGAGCAGTACTTC
NA	TRBV7-6	TRBJ2-3	CASSLAGGGLDTQYF	TGTGCCAGCAGCTTAGCAGGCGGGGGCTTGGATACGCAGTATTTT
NA	TRBV15	TRBJ2-1	CATSRDRGAYNEQFF	TGTGCCACCAGCAGAGATCGGGGAGCCTACAATGAGCAGTTCTTC
TRBD1	TRBV4-3	TRBJ2-7	CASSVRDRGPYEQYF	TGCGCCAGCAGCGTCCGGGACAGGGGCCCCTACGAGCAGTACTTC
TRBD2	TRBV4-1	TRBJ2-6	CASSQAGLAGGRGANVLTF	TGCGCCAGCAGCCAAGCGGGACTAGCGGGGGGTCGGGGGGCCAACGTCCTGACTTTC
TRBD1	TRBV7-2	TRBJ2-7	CASSLVGQGTYEQYF	TGTGCCAGCAGCTTAGTGGGACAGGGAACCTACGAGCAGTACTTC
NA	TRBV18	TRBJ1-1	CASSPQRQGTGTEAFF	TGTGCCAGCTCACCCCAAAGGCAGGGTACTGGCACTGAAGCTTTCTTT
NA	TRBV5-1	TRBJ2-7	CASSLGGDHEQYF	TGCGCCAGCAGCTTGGGCGGGGATCACGAGCAGTACTTC
TRBD1	TRBV19	TRBJ2-7	CASKQTGDFYEQYF	TGTGCCAGTAAACAGACAGGGGACTTCTACGAGCAGTACTTC
TRBD2	TRBV11-3	TRBJ2-7	CASSQSSGVYEQYF	TGTGCCAGCAGTCAATCTAGCGGGGTCTACGAGCAGTACTTC
NA	TRBV7-9	TRBJ2-3	CASSHTLQGTFLDTQYF	TGTGCCAGCAGCCATACGCTTCAGGGGACGTTTCTAGATACGCAGTATTTT
NA	TRBV11-2	TRBJ2-7	CASSLERVYEQYF	TGTGCCAGCAGCTTAGAGCGGGTATACGAGCAGTACTTC
NA	TRBV2	TRBJ1-4	CASWSGFNEKLFF	TGTGCCTCTTGGTCGGGTTTTAATGAAAAACTGTTTTTT